A selection of T cell receptor beta chains follows, all from one sample in a study of blood T cell repertoires in COVID-19. Generated by immunoSEQ multiplex PCR, the TCRdb table keeps only in-frame clones and is missing some. The repertoire holds around 200,000 clones, with 88% as singletons. Sequencing was carried out using peripheral blood. The source of these receptors is a man between 18 and 35 years old with active or convalescent COVID-19. The CDR3 runs from the conserved cysteine through the conserved F or W. The D gene is left open where the match is weak. Some rows have no size entry. The others give once, few or many, or a class for an expanded clone.

d_call	j_call	clone_size	v_call	cdr3_nt	cdr3_aa
-	TRBJ1-1	-	TRBV6-5	TGTGCCAGCAGTTACTCGGCAGGGAGGAGCACTGAAGCTTTCTTT	CASSYSAGRSTEAFF
-	TRBJ2-7	-	TRBV5-8	TGTGCCAGCAGCTTTGCAGGCTCCTACGAGCAGTACTTC	CASSFAGSYEQYF
TRBD1	TRBJ2-7	-	TRBV10-3	TGTGCCATCAGCAGGGGGTCCTACGAGCAGTACTTC	CAISRGSYEQYF
TRBD1	TRBJ1-6	once	TRBV18	TGTGCCAGCTCAGAAGGACAGGGAGGTAATTCACCCCTCCACTTT	CASSEGQGGNSPLHF
-	TRBJ1-6	-	TRBV30	TGTGCCTGGAATTTACAGGCTAATTCACCCCTCCACTTT	CAWNLQANSPLHF
TRBD1	TRBJ1-2	-	TRBV19	TGTGCCAGTGTCTCAGTAGTTGAGGGGGCGGGTCGCTATGGCTACACCTTC	CASVSVVEGAGRYGYTF
TRBD1	TRBJ1-2	-	TRBV27	TGTGCCAGCAGCGACTCAGGGGGCCGATCTAACTATGGCTACACCTTC	CASSDSGGRSNYGYTF
TRBD1	TRBJ2-7	-	TRBV5-1	TGCGCCAGCAGCTCGTTGACAGGGTCCTACGAGCAGTACTTC	CASSSLTGSYEQYF
TRBD2	TRBJ2-3	-	TRBV4-1	TGCGCCAGCAGCCCTGCGGGGGCAGATACGCAGTATTTT	CASSPAGADTQYF
TRBD1	TRBJ1-3	once	TRBV28	TGTGCCAGCAGACATGGGACAGTCCCTGGAAACACCATATATTTT	CASRHGTVPGNTIYF
-	TRBJ1-2	-	TRBV7-9	TGTGCCAGCAGCTCCGGAACAGGGCGGGGGAACTATGGCTACACCTTC	CASSSGTGRGNYGYTF
TRBD1	TRBJ1-1	-	TRBV5-1	TGCGCCAGCAGCTTCGGACAGGTTAACACTGAAGCTTTCTTT	CASSFGQVNTEAFF
-	TRBJ2-3	-	TRBV3-1/TRBV3-2	TGTGCCAGCAGTTGGGGCCTTTTCACAGATACGCAGTATTTT	CASSWGLFTDTQYF
-	TRBJ2-7	-	TRBV9	TGTGCCAGCAGCTTGGCAGGGGGGTCCTACGAGCAGTACTTC	CASSLAGGSYEQYF
-	TRBJ1-2	-	TRBV6-5	TGTGCCAGCAGTGACTCCGCAGGGGTAGGCTATGGCTACACCTTC	CASSDSAGVGYGYTF
-	TRBJ2-7	-	TRBV6-2/TRBV6-3	TGTGCCAGCAGTTACCTGGCGGCCCACGAGCAGTACTTC	CASSYLAAHEQYF
-	TRBJ1-1	-	TRBV5-1	TGCGCCAGCAGGTTTATGGGAGACGCGAACACTGAAGCTTTCTTT	CASRFMGDANTEAFF
-	TRBJ1-6	-	TRBV7-8	TGTGCCAGCAGCTTCGGCCACACAGGGACTTCACCCCTCCACTTT	CASSFGHTGTSPLHF
-	TRBJ1-2	-	TRBV28	TGTGCCAGCAGTTTTCCGACGGGAGACTATGGCTACACCTTC	CASSFPTGDYGYTF
TRBD2	TRBJ2-7	-	TRBV4-1	TGCGCCAGCAGCCAAGATTTACCGGGTATCGCGGGAGGCGTATCGCCGCAGCAGTACTTC	CASSQDLPGIAGGVSPQQYF
TRBD2	TRBJ2-7	-	TRBV29-1	TGCAGCGTTGTGGCGGGGGGAGGGAACGAGCAGTACTTC	CSVVAGGGNEQYF
-	TRBJ1-5	-	TRBV7-8	TGTGCCAGCAGCTTAGTTGCGATTTATAGCAATCAGCCCCAGCATTTT	CASSLVAIYSNQPQHF
TRBD1	TRBJ1-2	-	TRBV18	TGTGCCAGCTCACCTGACAGGGATGGCTACACCTTC	CASSPDRDGYTF
-	TRBJ2-3	once	TRBV12-3/TRBV12-4	TGTGCCAGTCGGGTTGACGGCACAGATACGCAGTATTTT	CASRVDGTDTQYF
TRBD2	TRBJ2-1	-	TRBV9	TGTGCCAGCAGCTCAAAGTCCGGGACTAGCTTTAATGAGCAGTTCTTC	CASSSKSGTSFNEQFF
-	TRBJ1-1	-	TRBV6-5	TGTGCCAGCGTGCCGCCGGGACACCAAAACACTGAAGCTTTCTTT	CASVPPGHQNTEAFF
-	TRBJ2-5	-	TRBV9	TGTGCCAGCAGCGTAGGGGGGCACAAACAAGAGACCCAGTACTTC	CASSVGGHKQETQYF
TRBD1	TRBJ2-7	-	TRBV18	TGTGCCAGCTCACTAGGGACAGGAACTACCTACGAGCAGTACTTC	CASSLGTGTTYEQYF
-	TRBJ2-7	-	TRBV4-2	TGTGCCAGCAGCCAACTAGTCAGGGGTCAAGGCGAGCAGTACTTC	CASSQLVRGQGEQYF
-	TRBJ1-4	once	TRBV2	TGTGCCAGCAGAGACGGGGAAAAACTGTTTTTT	CASRDGEKLFF
-	TRBJ2-1	-	TRBV6-5	TGTGCCACCCGGGCGGCGGGTACCTACAATGAGCAGTTCTTC	CATRAAGTYNEQFF
-	TRBJ2-4	-	TRBV13	TGTGCCAGCAGCTCAACAGGGTTTTTAGCCAAAAACATTCAGTACTTC	CASSSTGFLAKNIQYF
-	TRBJ2-1	once	TRBV7-9	TGTGCCAGCAGCTCCCACAGGAATGAGCAGTTCTTC	CASSSHRNEQFF
-	TRBJ1-3	-	TRBV15	TGTGCCACCAGCAGGTGGTTAGGGGATTTCTCTGGAAACACCATATATTTT	CATSRWLGDFSGNTIYF
TRBD1	TRBJ2-5	-	TRBV30	TGTGCCTGGAGTGAGGCCAGGGGGCGGGGAGAGACCCAGTACTTC	CAWSEARGRGETQYF
-	TRBJ1-5	-	TRBV28	TGTGCCAGCAGTCCGCCCGGACAGCCATATAGCAATCAGCCCCAGCATTTT	CASSPPGQPYSNQPQHF
TRBD1	TRBJ1-5	-	TRBV27	TGTGCCAGCAGTACCACTTGGACAGGGCGATACAATCAGCCCCAGCATTTT	CASSTTWTGRYNQPQHF
-	TRBJ2-7	-	TRBV18	TGTGCCAGCTCACCGCCGGGGGTTAGCTACGAGCAGTACTTC	CASSPPGVSYEQYF
-	TRBJ1-1	-	TRBV6-1	TGTGCCAGCAGTGAAACGACAGGGAACACTGAAGCTTTCTTT	CASSETTGNTEAFF
-	TRBJ2-7	-	TRBV25-1	TGTGCCAGTTCCCCTTCCTACGAGCAGTACTTC	CASSPSYEQYF
-	TRBJ1-1	-	TRBV6-6	TGTGCCAGCACCGCCGGACTCGAAGCTTTCTTT	CASTAGLEAFF
TRBD1	TRBJ1-1	-	TRBV28	TGTGCCAGCACCTATCGGACAGGGTTCATGAACACTGAAGCTTTCTTT	CASTYRTGFMNTEAFF
-	TRBJ2-1	-	TRBV29-1	TGCAGCGTTACAACCATGAAAGGTAGCGGCAATGAGCAGTTCTTC	CSVTTMKGSGNEQFF
TRBD1	TRBJ1-4	-	TRBV25-1	TGTGCCAGCAGTAGGACAGGGTCTAATGAAAAACTGTTTTTT	CASSRTGSNEKLFF
TRBD1	TRBJ2-7	few	TRBV6-5	TGTGCCAGCAAGGGAGAGACAGGGGGCGGGCTCGAGCAGTACTTC	CASKGETGGGLEQYF
-	TRBJ2-7	-	TRBV6-6	TGTGCCAGCAGTTACTCGGACGGGAACCCCTACGAGCAGTACTTC	CASSYSDGNPYEQYF
-	TRBJ2-2	-	TRBV29-1	TGCAGCGTTGGGTTAACGGGCACCGGGGAGCTGTTTTTT	CSVGLTGTGELFF
-	TRBJ1-2	-	TRBV30	TGTGCCTGGAGTGTCGGGTACGGCTACACCTTC	CAWSVGYGYTF
-	TRBJ1-6	-	TRBV19	TGTGCCAGTACTGAGGGACACCTTCACTATAATTCACCCCTCCACTTT	CASTEGHLHYNSPLHF
TRBD1	TRBJ1-6	-	TRBV7-8	TGTGCCAGCAGCTTGAAATTCCAGGGACAGGGTTTCTCACCCCTCCACTTT	CASSLKFQGQGFSPLHF
TRBD2	TRBJ2-1	-	TRBV4-3	TGCGCCAGCAGCGCTGGTGGACTAGCGGGAGCGGATGAGCAGTTCTTC	CASSAGGLAGADEQFF
-	TRBJ1-6	-	TRBV6-1	TGTGCCAGCAGTGAAGCGCGGTACGGGGACTTGTCGAATAATTCACCCCTCCACTTT	CASSEARYGDLSNNSPLHF
-	TRBJ2-2	medium-sized	TRBV27	TGTGCCAGCGTTGGGGGGGGCGCGAACACCGGGGAGCTGTTTTTT	CASVGGGANTGELFF
-	TRBJ2-7	-	TRBV4-3	TGCGCCAGCAGCCAACCCCCTGGCCCACACAACTCCTACGAGCAGTACTTC	CASSQPPGPHNSYEQYF
TRBD2	TRBJ2-5	-	TRBV6-1	TGTGCCAGCAGTGAGGTGCGGGGGATGGGGACCCAGTACTTC	CASSEVRGMGTQYF
TRBD2	TRBJ2-1	once	TRBV7-6	TGTGCCAGCAGCCCTGCGGCGGGAGGGGTCTACAATGAGCAGTTCTTC	CASSPAAGGVYNEQFF
TRBD1	TRBJ1-1	-	TRBV5-6	TGTGCCAGCAGCGGGGGACAGGGGGCCTTCACTGAAGCTTTCTTT	CASSGGQGAFTEAFF